The 14 T cell receptor beta chains below all came from one sample that was sequenced in a study of cytomegalovirus exposure and HLA in healthy donors. TCRdb's copy holds only in-frame clones and misses some; the assay was immunoSEQ multiplex PCR. The sample yields roughly 250,000 clones, roughly 89% seen once. The source material was PBMCs. These receptors all come from a man between 18 and 29 years old in good health and CMV-seronegative.

The chain combines TRBV6-1 with TRBJ2-7, with TRBD1 identical over 7 bases. Germline CDR1 and CDR2: MNHNS and SASEGT. Germline trimming cut 4 bases from V and 3 bases from J; bases unmatched to any gene: 9. The CDR3 runs to 15 residues. CDR3: CASSGSGTVGYEQYF. The CDR3 DNA sequence: TGTGCCAGCAGTGGGTCGGGGACAGTAGGCTACGAGCAGTACTTC.

The V call is TRBV2, the J call TRBJ1-1; tentative D call: TRBD1 (6 bases). Trimming took 4 bases from V and 8 from J, leaving 11 bases between them. Germline loops: CDR1 SNHLY, CDR2 FYNNEI. The CDR3 is 12 amino acids. The CDR3 DNA reads as TGTGCCAGCAGTGGCGGAGACAGGGAAGCTTTCTTT. It yields the protein CASSGGDREAFF.

The chain links TRBV5-1 to TRBJ2-3; TRBD2 is a possible D gene (6 bases). Trimming cost V 9 bases and J 5 bases, with 16 bases left between them. Germline V CDR1 and CDR2: SGHRS, YFSETQ. This CDR3 is 13 amino acids long. CDR3 DNA: TGCGCCACCCGGGACTTTGAGGGAGATACGCAGTATTTT. It specifies CATRDFEGDTQYF.

V and J are TRBV27 and TRBJ2-5, with 8 positions matching TRBD1. CDR1 MNHEY and CDR2 SMNVEV come from the germline V gene (reference sequence). V lost 5 bases and J lost 7; bases outside the gene matches: 6. This CDR3 contains 13 residues. CDR3 sequence reads: CASSAGQGGTQYF. In DNA, the CDR3 is TGTGCCAGCAGTGCAGGACAGGGCGGGACCCAGTACTTC.

V gene TRBV19 combines with J gene TRBJ2-7, with a weak D call TRBD2 (5 bases). There are 14 residues in the CDR3. The germline CDR1 and CDR2 sequences are LNHDA and SQIVND (reference sequence). V lost 6 bases, J lost 0 bases, and 12 bases lay in between. The chain's CDR3 is CASSRTVTSYEQYF. In DNA form, the CDR3 reads TGTGCCAGTAGCCGGACTGTAACCTCCTACGAGCAGTACTTC.

The chain combines TRBV28 with TRBJ1-2; TRBD1 agrees at 8 bases. The germline V gene has CDR1 MDHEN and CDR2 SYDVKM. V lost 10 bases to trimming and J lost 4 bases; unmatched junction nucleotides: 8. This CDR3 has 13 amino acids. The CDR3 DNA reads TGTGCCACCAGACCAGGGGGCGCCTATGGCTACACCTTC. It specifies CATRPGGAYGYTF.

The V gene is TRBV11-2, the J gene TRBJ2-1; D call uncertain. V was clipped by 5 bases and J by 4 bases, with 12 bases between them. CDR1 is SGHAT, CDR2 FQNNGV, per germline. The CDR3 contains 14 residues. The DNA for the CDR3 is TGTGCCAGCAGCGCCGCGACTCTATACAATGAGCAGTTCTTC. This translates into CASSAATLYNEQFF.

The chain has TRBV27 and TRBJ1-1; weak D call: TRBD1 (6 bases). This CDR3 has 15 residues. CDR1 and CDR2 (germline): MNHEY, SMNVEV (reference sequence). V dropped 5 bases and J dropped 4 bases, with 17 bases sitting between them. The CDR3 coding sequence is TGTGCCAGCAGTCGGGGGGTCAGGGGTGGCACTGAAGCTTTCTTT. It yields the protein CASSRGVRGGTEAFF.

J is TRBJ2-3 and V is TRBV5-1, with a possible D match to TRBD1 (6 bases). Germline loops: CDR1 SGHRS, CDR2 YFSETQ. CDR3 size: 14 residues. The V end was cut by 7 bases, the J end by 3 bases, with 15 bases between. In DNA, the CDR3 is TGCGCCAGCGTCTCACAGGGAAGGACAGATACGCAGTATTTT. It specifies CASVSQGRTDTQYF.

This chain uses TRBV7-9 with TRBJ1-1; D call uncertain. The CDR3 loop spans 14 amino acids. Germline lookup yields CDR1 SEHNR and CDR2 FQNEAQ (reference sequence). V gave up 0 bases and J gave up 0 bases, with 5 bases separating them. CDR3 DNA sequence: TGTGCCAGCAGCTTAGCAGCTATGAACACTGAAGCTTTCTTT. It translates to CASSLAAMNTEAFF.

The chain uses TRBV29-1 and TRBJ2-7; 9 bases align to TRBD1. The germline CDR1 and CDR2 sequences are SQVTM and ANQGSEA. The CDR3 is 13 residues long. V lost 4 bases to trimming and J lost 6 bases; unmatched junction nucleotides: 7. The CDR3 DNA follows: TGCAGCGTTGGGGGACAGGGCGAGAGCGAGCAGTACTTC. This translates into CSVGGQGESEQYF.

V usage is TRBV27 and J usage is TRBJ1-6; D remains unclear. CDR3 length equals 14 residues. Looked up from germline, CDR1 is MNHEY and CDR2 is SMNVEV (reference sequence). Deletions cut 3 bases from V and 7 bases from J, with 10 bases between. CDR3 region: CASSFFRENSPLHF. The CDR3 coding sequence is TGTGCCAGCAGTTTTTTTCGGGAAAATTCACCCCTCCACTTT.

The chain uses TRBV28 and TRBJ1-2; 7 bases map to TRBD1. The J segment lost 1 base and the V segment lost 8 bases, leaving 10 bases of the junction unmatched. CDR1 and CDR2 from the germline V gene are MDHEN and SYDVKM. The length of the CDR3 is 15 residues. The DNA of the CDR3 is TGTGCCAGCGGACGAACAGGGGCGATTAACTATGGCTACACCTTC. Translated, it gives CASGRTGAINYGYTF.

The chain carries TRBV15 and TRBJ2-1, with TRBD1 identical over 8 bases. V lost 5 bases and J lost 10; bases outside the gene matches: 7. Germline assignment: CDR1 LNHNV and CDR2 YYDKDF (reference sequence). This CDR3 is 13 amino acids long. The CDR3 DNA is TGTGCCACCAGCCGGGACAGGTTTATCGAGCAGTTCTTC. It specifies CATSRDRFIEQFF.